This T cell receptor (beta chain) emerged from a study of beta chain features in type 1 diabetes. Regarding this clone: Its antigen is unknown.

V lost 3 bases and J 3 bases, leaving 8 bases between the germline ends. Germline V lookup: CDR1 SGHTA, CDR2 FQGNSA. This CDR3 is built from 13 residues. Study observations and caveats: Shorter TCRB CDR3s, moderately but significantly so, were found in Type 1 diabetes patients in all four CD4+ subsets. Within the patient group, naive, central memory and Treg TCRB repertoires appeared more similar to each other than within healthy donors.

TCRB transcripts that were expressed got sequenced, as all of the isolated RNA had been reverse transcribed. The method was immunoSEQ multiplex PCR; TCRdb's version includes in-frame clones alone and lacks a portion of them. The table lists 120,000 to 150,000 clones, roughly 9.7% of them singletons. This receptor was taken from a woman aged 35 to 49 in good health. The chain has TRBV7-2 and TRBJ1-2; no reliable D call. Sequencing was done on a sample of central memory CD4+ T cells from blood. This CDR3 reads CASSLEGDYGYTF. CDR3 bases: TGTGCCAGCAGCTTGGAGGGTGACTATGGCTACACCTTC.